This T cell receptor (beta chain) appears in the sequencing data of a study of T cell responses to AZD1222 COVID-19 vaccine (dated by TCRdb to the early 2020s). About the full investigation: Because spike-specific TCR depth and breadth did not differ between the two schedules, AZD1222 recipients who got a second dose at roughly 4 weeks were pooled with those who got a second dose at roughly 12 weeks. A total of approximately 240 trial participants underwent TCR sequencing, of whom under 220 had received two doses of AZD1222 and 26 had received two doses of the MenACWY control vaccine. Trial participants were enrolled by age into subgroups of 18-55, 56-69 and 70-plus years, and about 150, 27 and 61 TCR-sequenced participants, respectively, were included in these subgroups. What the study reported, not specific to this receptor: Because no samples from the day 14 peak response were available, repertoires could be characterized only after the peak T cell response. Participants were mostly white British and included more females than males, and it was suggested by the authors that clonal diversity may have been underestimated. The 56-69-year group was small, and its depth increase did not reach significance, likely because of low power. Conclusions about previously exposed vaccinees are limited, since just a handful of AZD1222 recipients were seropositive for SARS-CoV-2 at baseline. Reportedly, close to half of the unique spike-specific TCRs recognized epitopes lying outside the regions that are mutated in the B.1.351 and B.1.1.7 variants. Spike-specific TCR breadth and depth rose significantly after two AZD1222 doses compared with day 0 and with MenACWY recipients. Vaccine-associated CD4 TCRs spanned the whole spike protein, with dominant responses in regions 160-218 and 743-854.

In the case of this clone: This receptor's antigen is unknown. The input lacks base qualities; no much larger clone sits a single base away.

The time point label of this sample denotes: baseline before first vaccination. Vaccinee samples were obtained from the UK trials COV001 and COV002, which included a single-blind randomized controlled phase 2/3 trial of AZD1222 (ChAdOx1 nCoV-19) in healthy adults. For TCRbeta chain sequencing, PBMC samples were collected from trial participants at day 0 and at day 28 after the second dose. The V and J ends are trimmed by 2 bases and 7 bases, leaving 12 bases between them. Taken from the germline V gene, the CDR1 and CDR2 loops are SGHTA and FQGNSA. From the cysteine up to the phenylalanine, the CDR3 has a length of 15 residues. The only DNA kept is the CDR3, 45 bases in frame from the first base. The CDR3 regions of human TCRbeta chains were analyzed by immunosequencing. The source study handled its data this way. Repertoire TCRs were checked for matches against a reference library of SARS-CoV-2-specific TCRs that had been generated using the MIRA antigen-specificity platform. Breadth meant the fraction of unique TCRs that were SARS-CoV-2-associated, whereas depth meant the fraction of total T cells that were SARS-CoV-2-associated. Using the MIRA data, each spike-specific TCR was mapped to the spike region that the TCR reacts to and placed in a CD4 or CD8 class. Log10-transformed breadth and depth values were compared by one-way ANOVA with Sidak's multiple comparisons tests. TCRdb retrieved this table from immuneACCESS and kept in-frame rearrangements only. Not all clones are present; in checked studies, unresolved V genes account for under half, and no reason is known for the remainder. V and J calls and clone size are copied from that table; D and trimming were computed from the DNA. The sample yields about 110,000 clones; nearly 90% were counted once. The ten most abundant clones make up 3.2% of the sample.

This receptor was taken from an adult in good health. The starting material was peripheral blood, obtained on day 0 of AZD1222 vaccination. The chain uses TRBV7-2 and TRBJ1-6, with an unclear D gene assignment. This receptor has the CDR3 CASSLRSTENSPLHF. The nucleotides are TGTGCCAGCAGCTTAAGGAGCACAGAGAATTCACCCCTCCACTTT. With all but the CDR3 taken from the reference TRBV7-2 and TRBJ1-6 genes, the full variable domain is: GAGVSQSPSNKVTEKGKDVELRCDPISGHTALYWYRQSLGQGLEFLIYFQGNSAPDKSGLPSDRFSAERTGGSVSTLTIQRTQQEDSAVYLCASSLRSTENSPLHFGNGTRLTVT.